The 24 T cell receptor beta chains below come from one sample, sequenced in a study of control samples from healthy donors and cancer patients. Sequenced by immunoSEQ multiplex PCR; TCRdb stores in-frame clones only, minus some. The sample shows about 160,000 clones, over 85% of them seen only once. Sequenced sample: blood. The receptors shown here come from a man aged 30 to 39 in good health.

The chain is built from TRBV3-1 (or the pseudogene TRBV3-2) and TRBJ1-6; a weak D match, TRBD1 (6 bases). The CDR3 is 15 residues long. Germline V gene sequence: CDR1 LGHDT, CDR2 YNNKEL (reference sequence). Trimming stripped 4 bases from V and 6 bases from J, with 13 bases between. Written as DNA, the CDR3 is TGTGCCAGCAGCCCCGGGACAAGGGTTAATTCACCCCTCCACTTT. Protein product: CASSPGTRVNSPLHF.

This chain joins TRBV12-3 or TRBV12-4 and TRBJ2-7; weak D call: TRBD1 (6 bases). Trimming cost V 4 bases and J 6 bases, with 10 bases left between them. This CDR3 is 12 amino acids long. CDR3 residues: CASSSGVGEQYF. CDR3 coding DNA: TGTGCCAGCAGTTCAGGGGTCGGCGAGCAGTACTTC.

This clone was counted a single time. CDR3 nucleotide sequence: TGTGCCAGCAGCGGGAGGGCCGGCACAGATACGCAGTATTTT. It is translated as CASSGRAGTDTQYF. The rearrangement links TRBV3-1 (or the pseudogene TRBV3-2) to TRBJ2-3; TRBD2 agrees at 7 bases. This CDR3 region has 14 residues. The trim removed 5 bases at V and 1 base at J, leaving 3 bases unmatched. Germline loops: CDR1 LGHDT, CDR2 YNNKEL (reference sequence).

V gene TRBV5-1 combines with J gene TRBJ1-1, with a tentative D call TRBD1 (5 bases). Between the trimmed V and J ends, which lost 6 bases and 3 bases, there was a span of 12 bases. The CDR3 runs 13 residues. Germline V gene lookup returns CDR1 SGHRS and CDR2 YFSETQ. In nucleotides, the CDR3 is TGCGCCAGCAAAGGTGGGGGGGACACTGAAGCTTTCTTT. Amino acids: CASKGGGDTEAFF.

The chain combines TRBV2 with TRBJ2-3; D is unresolved. The germline gives CDR1 SNHLY, CDR2 FYNNEI. This CDR3 is built from 13 residues. V was pared by 7 bases and J by 5 bases, with 13 bases between. The CDR3 spells CASTPGPRDTQYF. CDR3 nucleotides: TGTGCCAGCACCCCGGGCCCGAGAGATACGCAGTATTTT.

The chain couples TRBV18 to TRBJ1-2; D not certain. V was pared by 4 bases and J by 3 bases, with 9 bases between. Germline V gene sequence: CDR1 KGHSH, CDR2 LQKENI. The CDR3 has 13 residues. The CDR3 is CASSLAVDYGYTF. In nucleotides, the CDR3 is TGTGCCAGCTCACTAGCAGTCGACTATGGCTACACCTTC.

The rearrangement links TRBV5-4 to TRBJ2-1, with 12 bases fitting TRBD2. The CDR3 length is 16 residues. CDR1 and CDR2 from the germline V gene are SGHNT and YYREEE (reference sequence). With V trimmed by 5 bases and J by 4 bases, 7 bases remained unmatched. CDR3 sequence (DNA): TGTGCCAGCAGTGATGGGACTAGCGGGTTGTACAATGAGCAGTTCTTC. Amino acids: CASSDGTSGLYNEQFF.

V gene TRBV21-1 combines with J gene TRBJ2-7; the table gives TRBD1 as D, unverified against the DNA. TRBV21-1 is deemed a pseudogene. The CDR3 extends over 16 amino acids. The CDR3 is CASSKPPGQTVYEQYF. In DNA form, the CDR3 reads TGTGCCAGCAGCAAACCGCCGGGACAGACTGTCTACGAGCAGTACTTC.

The chain combines TRBV19 with TRBJ2-1; 13 bases are a match to TRBD2. The ends lost 5 bases at V and 8 bases at J; junction bases unmatched: 6. The CDR3 totals 15 residues. Germline CDR1 LNHDA, CDR2 SQIVND (reference sequence). The DNA of the CDR3 is TGTGCCAGTAGTGTCCGGACTAGCGGGGGACATGAGCAGTTCTTC. This encodes CASSVRTSGGHEQFF.

The rearrangement links TRBV6-1 to TRBJ1-5, with D hard to call. The CDR3 contains 17 residues. The V and J ends lost 3 bases and 2 bases respectively, with 17 bases between them. Looked up from germline, CDR1 is MNHNS and CDR2 is SASEGT. The CDR3 nucleotides are TGTGCCAGCAGTGATAATTTGCAGGTTCGTGGCAATCAGCCCCAGCATTTT. This gives the protein CASSDNLQVRGNQPQHF.

Note on this clone: Its ends do not fully match the called genes, so a read error is possible. The chain employs TRBV6-1 and TRBJ2-4, with D perhaps TRBD2 (5 bases). CDR1 and CDR2 (germline): MNHNS, SASEGT. This CDR3 has 12 residues. The CDR3 sequence is CASSEAIRPGSF. For the CDR3, the DNA is TGTGCCAGCAGTGAAGCGATCAGGCCGGGAAGCTTC.

A remark on this clone: Other DNA sequences within the sample encode an identical CDR3. CDR3 protein: CASSLGGGNEKLFF. The DNA for the CDR3 is TGCGCCAGCAGCTTGGGGGGAGGCAATGAAAAACTGTTTTTT. This rearrangement joins TRBV5-1 to TRBJ1-4; no reliable D call. The CDR3 has 14 residues. V lost 0 bases to trimming and J lost 5 bases, with 8 bases between them. Germline lookup yields CDR1 SGHRS and CDR2 YFSETQ.

V usage is TRBV5-5 and J usage is TRBJ2-1; D call uncertain. CDR3 length: 18 residues. V was shortened by 2 bases and J by 2 bases, with 20 bases between the two germline ends. In germline, CDR1 is SGHKS, CDR2 YYEKEE (reference sequence). CDR3 in DNA: TGTGCCAGCAGCTTAAGGTTCGGCACAAATCCTGCCTACAATGAGCAGTTCTTC. It specifies CASSLRFGTNPAYNEQFF.

The V gene is TRBV14, the J gene TRBJ1-4; 9 bases fit TRBD1. This CDR3 is built from 16 residues. Germline V gene lookup returns CDR1 SGHDN and CDR2 FVKESK. The junction had 10 bases not matched to a gene; V was cut back by 4 bases and J by 7 bases. The CDR3 DNA reads TGTGCCAGCAGCCCCCTTACCGGGACAGGGAGTGAAAAACTGTTTTTT. Protein: CASSPLTGTGSEKLFF.

The chain links TRBV5-1 to TRBJ2-3; maybe TRBD2 (5 bases). Germline CDR1 and CDR2: SGHRS and YFSETQ. Trimming removed 7 bases from V and 11 bases from J, with 26 bases in between. CDR3 length: 15 residues. The CDR3 loop is CASGRSMDFRVEQYF. CDR3 coding DNA: TGCGCCAGCGGTCGTTCAATGGACTTCAGAGTGGAGCAGTATTTT.

The chain joins TRBV14 to TRBJ2-7; TRBD2 might be the D (6 bases). Between the trimmed V and J ends, which lost 4 bases and 4 bases, there was a span of 17 bases. This CDR3 spans 15 amino acids. Germline V gene lookup returns CDR1 SGHDN and CDR2 FVKESK. The CDR3 sequence is CASSRLTIGGYEQYF. In DNA form, the CDR3 reads TGTGCCAGCAGCCGGTTGACTATCGGAGGGTACGAGCAGTACTTC.

The genes are TRBV10-3 and TRBJ1-4; a weak D match, TRBD1 (6 bases). Trimming shortened V by 5 bases and J by 10 bases, and 11 bases separated the two germline ends. This CDR3 has 12 amino acids. CDR1 and CDR2 (germline): ENHRY, SYGVKD. CDR3 loop: CAISRGQGKLFF. The CDR3 DNA sequence: TGTGCCATCAGTCGGGGGCAGGGAAAACTGTTTTTT.

This clone came up once. At one boundary the junction diverges from the germline segment, which might be a read error. The genes are TRBV7-6 and TRBJ2-2; D not resolved. The CDR3 is made up of 19 amino acids. From germline, CDR1 is SGHVS and CDR2 FNYEAQ. This chain's CDR3 is CASSLGVLVARLNSGELFF. The CDR3 nucleotides are TGTGCCAGCAGCTTAGGCGTCTTGGTGGCCAGGCTAAACAGCGGGGAGCTGTTTTTT.

The chain recombines TRBV15 with TRBJ1-5, with TRBD1 identical over 7 bases. CDR1 and CDR2 (germline): LNHNV, YYDKDF (reference sequence). Trimming took 3 bases from V and 7 from J; bases not matched to a gene: 6. The CDR3 consists of 14 residues. As DNA, the CDR3 is TGTGCCACCAGCAGGAGACAGGGAGACCAGCCCCAGCATTTT. It translates to CATSRRQGDQPQHF.

The chain couples TRBV13 to TRBJ2-2; 8 nucleotides match TRBD2. Germline V CDR1 and CDR2: PRHDT, FYEKMQ (reference sequence). The CDR3 spans 19 residues. Trimming took 0 bases from V and 0 from J; bases not matched to a gene: 9. The CDR3 loop reads CASSLGRGGLPSNTGELFF. DNA of the CDR3: TGTGCCAGCAGCTTAGGCCGGGGGGGGCTCCCCTCGAACACCGGGGAGCTGTTTTTT. Full variable domain (outside the CDR3, taken from reference TRBV13 and TRBJ2-2): AAGVIQSPRHLIKEKRETATLKCYPIPRHDTVYWYQQGPGQDPQFLISFYEKMQSDKGSIPDRFSAQQFSDYHSELNMSSLELGDSALYFCASSLGRGGLPSNTGELFFGEGSRLTVL.

This rearrangement joins TRBV3-1 (or the pseudogene TRBV3-2) to TRBJ1-2; 7 bases match TRBD1. Germline trimming cut 3 bases from V and 4 bases from J; bases unmatched to any gene: 8. The CDR3 is 15 amino acids. Germline CDR1 and CDR2: LGHDT and YNNKEL (reference sequence). CDR3 sequence: CASSQQTGISYGYTF. The DNA for the CDR3 is TGTGCCAGCAGCCAGCAGACAGGGATCTCCTATGGCTACACCTTC.

This chain uses TRBV6-2 or TRBV6-3 with TRBJ2-7; possibly TRBD1 or TRBD2 for D (5 bases each). V shed 8 bases and J shed 6 bases, with 23 bases lying between them. CDR3 length equals 15 residues. Germline-derived CDR1 and CDR2 are MNHEY and SVGEGT. The CDR3 nucleotides are TGTGCCAGCCGCCCCCGGGGCACTCACCCTCTCGAGCAGTACTTC. Translation: CASRPRGTHPLEQYF.

V gene TRBV24-1 combines with J gene TRBJ1-1; D remains unclear. This CDR3 contains 13 residues. V lost 5 bases to trimming and J lost 2 bases, with 8 bases between them. Germline V lookup: CDR1 KGHDR, CDR2 SFDVKD. The CDR3 loop reads CATSARANTEAFF. Here the CDR3 DNA reads TGTGCCACCAGTGCCAGAGCAAACACTGAAGCTTTCTTT.

The J gene is TRBJ2-3, the V gene TRBV29-1; no firm D call. The CDR3 is made up of 12 amino acids. The V and J ends lost 4 bases and 0 bases respectively, with 5 bases between them. Germline V CDR1 and CDR2: SQVTM, ANQGSEA. This CDR3 reads CSVGYSTDTQYF. The CDR3 DNA reads as TGCAGCGTTGGATACAGCACAGATACGCAGTATTTT.